This entry is about one TCR beta chain. The data originate from a study of blood T cell repertoires in COVID-19. At the level of the study: Nucleic acid was either cDNA or gDNA, and it came from T cells, B-cell-depleted T cells, or PBMCs.

In the original analysis: Using reference gene primer amplification, nucleated cell counts were estimated. Libraries were prepared by immunoSEQ multiplex PCR; TCRdb keeps only in-frame clonotypes and omits some of them. That table furnishes V, J and clone size, whereas the DNA furnished D and trimming. The sample lists roughly 670,000 clones, 85% to 90% occurring once. The source is a woman under 30 with acute or convalescent COVID-19. Sequencing input: peripheral blood.

The CDR3 here is CASSQDPTSGGPYEQYF. CDR3 in DNA: TGTGCCAGCAGCCAAGACCCTACTAGCGGGGGGCCTTACGAGCAGTACTTC. This rearrangement joins TRBV3-1 (or the pseudogene TRBV3-2) to TRBJ2-7, with TRBD2 matching over 12 bases. The CDR3 covers 17 residues. J gave up 4 bases and V 0 bases, and 7 bases lay outside the gene matches. The germline V gene has CDR1 LGHDT and CDR2 YNNKEL (reference sequence).